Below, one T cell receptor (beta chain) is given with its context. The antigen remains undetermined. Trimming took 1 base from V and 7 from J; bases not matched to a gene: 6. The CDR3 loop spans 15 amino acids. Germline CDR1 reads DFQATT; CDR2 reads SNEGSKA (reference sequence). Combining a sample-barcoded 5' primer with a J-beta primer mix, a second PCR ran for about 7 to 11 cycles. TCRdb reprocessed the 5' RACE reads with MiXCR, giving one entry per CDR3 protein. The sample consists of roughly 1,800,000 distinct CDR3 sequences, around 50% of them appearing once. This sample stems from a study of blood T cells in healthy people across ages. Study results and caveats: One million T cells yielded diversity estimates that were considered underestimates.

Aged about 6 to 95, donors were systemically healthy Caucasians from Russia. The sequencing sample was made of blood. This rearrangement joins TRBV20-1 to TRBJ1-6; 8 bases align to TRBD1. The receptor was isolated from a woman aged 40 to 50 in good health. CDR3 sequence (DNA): TGCAGTGCTAGAGGTAGGGACAGGATAAATTCACCCCTCCACTTT. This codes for CSARGRDRINSPLHF.